This T cell receptor (beta chain) was recovered during a study of human T cells and chemical hapten exposure. Study as a whole: Upper back patch tests used 0.01% DPC, scored after 6 days. Patients having alopecia areata, totalis or universalis were mostly female. The study, taken as a whole, reports: Expanded TCR counts at PT1 went up together with patch test score, a positive correlation. Expanded TCRs created a significantly greater count of big CDR3 similarity clusters than controls did.

TCRdb reprocessed the RACE reads with MiXCR, giving one entry per CDR3 protein. The sample holds 360,000 or so distinct CDR3 sequences, just under 6.5% seen once. Time point defined: patch test 2, 6 weeks after DPC sensitization. Treatment reported: therapeutic diphenylcyclopropenone sensitization with weekly scalp DPC. As for this clonotype: Its target is unknown.

The clonotype originates from a woman between 18 and 29 years old with alopecia areata. Some clones in this sample may be carry-over from other donors' samples. The starting material was whole blood, obtained in connection with sensitization to the hapten diphenylcyclopropenone (DPC).

The CDR3 loop reads CASSVSGTGQETQYF. The CDR3 DNA reads TGCGCCAGCAGCGTGTCCGGGACAGGGCAAGAGACCCAGTACTTC. The chain couples TRBV5-1 to TRBJ2-5; TRBD1 agrees at 9 bases. Germline assignment: CDR1 SGHRS and CDR2 YFSETQ. The CDR3 length is 15 residues. V lost 4 bases and J lost 2; bases outside the gene matches: 6.